The T cell receptor beta chain described here comes from a study of T-cell memory formation after mild COVID-19 (dated by TCRdb to the early 2020s). As for the study more broadly: TCR sequence clusters from the two donors were found to be largely donor specific. Two young, previously healthy adult volunteers made up the cohort, one male and one female. Longitudinal TCRalpha and TCRbeta repertoire sequencing tracked T-cell clones expanding and contracting after mild COVID-19 in two donors.

The junction shows trimming of 7 bases on V and 8 bases on J, and the gene matches do not reach 7 bases of it. CDR1 and CDR2 (LGHDT, YNNKEL) derive from the germline V gene (reference sequence). CDR3 length: 13 amino acids, cysteine to phenylalanine. CDR3 DNA is the only sequence kept; it has 39 bases, read in frame from the first base. Concerning this clonotype itself: This clone's antigen is unknown. The input lacks base qualities; no much larger clone sits a single base away.

Ficoll-Paque density gradient centrifugation was used to isolate PBMCs. What the research found in general, with its limitations: Contracting CD4+ clones appeared mostly in the CM and EM memory subsets, whereas CD8+ clones were enriched in EMRA. Only a couple of mild cases were covered by the study, and larger cohorts that include severe cases with pre-infection samples were considered necessary. Some responding clones were detected in pre-infection memory, suggesting pre-existing cross-reactive memory T cells joined the SARS-CoV-2 response. The second-wave clones that peaked on day 37 were not confirmed to be SARS-CoV-2 specific. Clones contracting from day 15 to 85 had balanced CD4/CD8 phenotypes, while a second wave expanding from day 15 to 37 was biased towards CD4+.

TCRdb lists the instrument as Illumina NovaSeq 6000. TCRalpha and TCRbeta cDNA libraries were built by 5'RACE with constant-segment primers, adding sample barcodes and unique molecular identifiers. Trizol reagent was used to extract RNA from every sample. Library amplification was performed in two PCR steps, and a second sample barcode and Illumina TruSeq adapters were introduced in the second step. Sequencing of the libraries was done on an Illumina NovaSeq, producing 2 x 150 bp paired-end reads. The paper's processing steps were these. Reads were demultiplexed and collapsed into UMI-guided consensus sequences with migec v1.2.7. Using mixcr v2.1.11, UMI consensuses were aligned to TRA and TRB V and J templates and then assembled into clonotypes. Clonotypes were classified as expanded or contracted when called significant by both edgeR and NoisET, with noise models trained on biological replicates. For edgeR calls, the cutoffs were a false discovery rate-adjusted p below 0.01 and a log2 fold-change threshold of 1. PCA with hierarchical clustering of max-normalized trajectories of the 1000 most abundant clonotypes was used as exploratory dynamics analysis. Separately sequenced CD4+ and CD8+ repertoires were used to assign the CD4 or CD8 phenotype of responding clones. TCRdb's own reprocessing of the public reads used fastp at Q25 and MiXCR and kept productive beta chains. Here each entry gathers all rows of one CDR3 protein and keeps the most common genes and DNA. TCRdb's processing, not the authors', yielded these V and J calls. For this sample the table gives over 300,000 distinct CDR3 sequences, of which 20% to 25% were detected only once. The leading ten clones occupy 21% of the sample.

The sample was PBMCs or a T cell subset sorted from them (not recorded which). The sequence links TRBV3-1 to TRBJ2-3, with 9 bases matching TRBD1. This TCR was recovered from a man younger than 35 who had mild COVID-19 (a few samples of this study predate the infection). The sample titles of this study are shuffled in the database, so cell type and time point are left out; the donor was told from shared clones. CDR3 region: CASTGTGRGTQYF. The nucleotide sequence reads as follows: TGTGCCAGCACCGGGACAGGGAGAGGTACGCAGTATTTT.